These T cell receptor beta chains were read from a single sample in a study of Graves' ophthalmopathy and Graves' hyperthyroidism. TCRdb reprocessed the multiplex PCR reads with MiXCR, giving one entry per CDR3 protein. This table has 650,000 to 900,000 distinct CDR3 sequences, roughly 40% appearing once. Source material: peripheral blood. The receptors were sampled from an adult man with Graves' ophthalmopathy. Each CDR3 is given with its conserved first and last residue. D genes are given only for firm matches. Some rows have no size entry. The others give once, few or many, or a class for an expanded clone.

V gene: TRBV20-1; clone size: NA; J gene: TRBJ2-5; D gene: TRBD2; CDR3 protein: CSAFATSGHVQETQYF; CDR3 DNA: TGCAGTGCTTTCGCGACTAGCGGCCACGTACAAGAGACCCAGTACTTC
V gene: TRBV9; clone size: NA; J gene: TRBJ2-7; D gene: NA; CDR3 protein: CASSVDPSASSYEQYF; CDR3 DNA: TGTGCCAGCAGCGTAGATCCTAGCGCAAGCTCCTACGAGCAGTACTTC
V gene: TRBV7-8; clone size: NA; J gene: TRBJ2-7; D gene: NA; CDR3 protein: CASSLGLDARSYEQYF; CDR3 DNA: TGTGCCAGCAGCTTAGGGCTAGACGCGCGTTCCTACGAGCAGTACTTC
V gene: TRBV15; clone size: many; J gene: TRBJ2-7; D gene: TRBD1; CDR3 protein: CATSRPGQGSYEQYF; CDR3 DNA: TGTGCCACCAGCAGACCGGGACAGGGTAGCTACGAGCAGTACTTC
V gene: TRBV29-1; clone size: NA; J gene: TRBJ1-1; D gene: NA; CDR3 protein: CSVGAGQNTEAFF; CDR3 DNA: TGCAGCGTCGGGGCCGGACAGAACACTGAAGCTTTCTTT
V gene: TRBV9; clone size: NA; J gene: TRBJ1-2; D gene: TRBD1; CDR3 protein: CASSPYSGGNYGYTF; CDR3 DNA: TGTGCCAGCAGCCCTTACTCAGGGGGCAACTATGGCTACACCTTC
V gene: TRBV3-1; clone size: NA; J gene: TRBJ1-6; D gene: TRBD1; CDR3 protein: CASSQQTGTNSPLHF; CDR3 DNA: TGTGCCAGCAGCCAACAGACAGGGACAAATTCACCCCTCCACTTT
V gene: TRBV6-2/TRBV6-3; clone size: NA; J gene: TRBJ1-1; D gene: NA; CDR3 protein: CASSYTHTTPNTEAFF; CDR3 DNA: TGTGCCAGCAGTTACACCCATACGACACCGAACACTGAAGCTTTCTTT
V gene: TRBV10-3; clone size: few; J gene: TRBJ2-7; D gene: NA; CDR3 protein: CASSEARWGYEQYF; CDR3 DNA: TGTGCCAGCAGTGAAGCGCGGTGGGGGTACGAGCAGTACTTC
V gene: TRBV9; clone size: NA; J gene: TRBJ1-2; D gene: NA; CDR3 protein: CASSPTLWGEGNYGYTF; CDR3 DNA: TGTGCCAGCAGCCCTACTCTCTGGGGAGAGGGGAACTATGGCTACACCTTC
V gene: TRBV20-1; clone size: NA; J gene: TRBJ2-5; D gene: NA; CDR3 protein: CSARGWLVQETQYF; CDR3 DNA: TGCAGTGCTAGAGGTTGGTTAGTCCAAGAGACCCAGTACTTC